The 20 T cell receptor beta chains below come from one sample, sequenced in a study of T cell changes during pregnancy in multiple sclerosis. Sequencing used immunoSEQ multiplex PCR; TCRdb keeps in-frame clones, though not all of them. The sample carries roughly 40,000 clones, 75% to 95% recorded once. The sample in question was CD4+ T cells from peripheral blood mononuclear cells, obtained in the second trimester of pregnancy. The source is a female donor in good health, enrolled as a control in a pregnancy study.

The V gene is TRBV19, the J gene TRBJ2-1; 8 bases line up with TRBD2. The trim removed 3 bases at V and 4 bases at J, leaving 5 bases unmatched. Germline CDR1 reads LNHDA; CDR2 reads SQIVND (reference sequence). This CDR3 has 15 amino acids. This CDR3 is CASSISGSRYNEQFF. The CDR3 DNA reads TGTGCCAGTAGTATCAGCGGGAGTAGGTACAATGAGCAGTTCTTC.

The chain couples TRBV5-1 to TRBJ1-4; the D gene is possibly TRBD1 (6 bases). This CDR3 has 14 residues. Germline CDR1 SGHRS, CDR2 YFSETQ. V was cut by 4 bases and J by 6 bases, with 13 bases left in between. The CDR3 here is CASSVQGQDEKLFF. CDR3 sequence (DNA): TGCGCCAGCAGCGTCCAGGGGCAGGATGAAAAACTGTTTTTT.

The V and J genes are TRBV30 and TRBJ1-6, with D tentatively TRBD1 (5 bases). Germline V gene data show CDR1 as GTSNPN and CDR2 as SVGIG (reference sequence). CDR3 size: 14 residues. V lost 0 bases and J lost 9, with 12 bases in between. For the CDR3, the DNA is TGTGCCTGGAGTGTAAAAGGGGCCCTTTCACCCCTCCACTTT. It is translated as CAWSVKGALSPLHF.

The chain is built from TRBV7-3 and TRBJ1-2; TRBD1 aligns across 9 bases. The ends lost 5 bases at V and 6 bases at J; junction bases unmatched: 10. CDR3 size: 15 residues. The germline V gene encodes CDR1 SGHTA and CDR2 FQGTGA. CDR3 loop: CASSQTGQGMDGYTF. CDR3 bases: TGTGCCAGCAGCCAGACCGGACAGGGGATGGATGGCTACACCTTC.

This sequence joins TRBV10-3 and TRBJ2-3, with D maybe TRBD2 (7 bases). CDR1 ENHRY and CDR2 SYGVKD come from the germline V gene. The CDR3 contains 16 residues. Trimming took off 2 bases at V and 0 bases at J, with 12 bases between the two ends. The CDR3 DNA sequence: TGTGCCATCAGTGAGAGGGGGGGGCCAAGCACAGATACGCAGTATTTT. This sequence encodes CAISERGGPSTDTQYF.

V and J are TRBV5-1 and TRBJ1-4, with a possible D match to TRBD1 (6 bases). V lost 0 bases and J lost 0, with 21 bases in between. This CDR3 region has 20 residues. From germline, CDR1 is SGHRS and CDR2 YFSETQ. This CDR3 reads CASSLAVTGLSTATNEKLFF. The CDR3 DNA reads as TGCGCCAGCAGCTTGGCCGTCACAGGGCTATCTACTGCAACTAATGAAAAACTGTTTTTT.

Written as DNA, the CDR3 is TGCGCCAGCACCTACATAGGACAGGGGGGAAAGGGGGACTATGGCTACACCTTC. It translates to CASTYIGQGGKGDYGYTF. This chain connects TRBV10-1 to TRBJ1-2; 10 bases fit TRBD1. The CDR3 runs to 18 residues. V lost 7 bases to trimming and J lost 3 bases; unmatched junction nucleotides: 17. Germline CDR1 is WNHNN and CDR2 is SYGVQD (reference sequence).

V and J are TRBV19 and TRBJ2-5; 7 bases fit TRBD2. CDR1 LNHDA and CDR2 SQIVND come from the germline V gene (reference sequence). The CDR3 loop spans 15 amino acids. V lost 0 bases, J lost 6 bases, and 7 bases stayed unmatched. The CDR3 nucleotides are TGTGCCAGTAGTATAGAGGGCGGGAGATTGCAGACCCAGTACTTC. Its protein is CASSIEGGRLQTQYF. The whole variable domain, filled in from reference TRBV19 and TRBJ2-5, reads DGGITQSPKYLFRKEGQNVTLSCEQNLNHDAMYWYRQDPGQGLRLIYYSQIVNDFQKGDIAEGYSVSREKKESFPLTVTSAQKNPTAFYLCASSIEGGRLQTQYFGPGTRLLVL.

The chain joins TRBV4-3 to TRBJ1-1; the D gene is possibly TRBD1 (5 bases). V was cut by 0 bases and J by 5 bases, with 10 bases left in between. CDR1 LGHNA and CDR2 YSLEER come from the germline V gene. CDR3 length: 14 residues. The CDR3 DNA sequence: TGCGCCAGCAGCCAAGAATTCGGGGGGACTGAAGCTTTCTTT. Translation gives CASSQEFGGTEAFF.

This chain connects TRBV25-1 to TRBJ2-5, with 14 bases lining up with TRBD2. J gave up 5 bases and V 3 bases, and 8 bases lay outside the gene matches. The germline V gene encodes CDR1 MGHDK and CDR2 SYGVNS. The CDR3 has 17 residues. CDR3 residues: CASSEMETSGGEETQYF. DNA for the CDR3: TGTGCCAGCAGTGAGATGGAGACTAGCGGGGGGGAGGAGACCCAGTACTTC.

This CDR3 is CASSLWGGSYNEQFF. The CDR3 DNA sequence: TGTGCCAGCAGCTTATGGGGAGGGTCCTACAATGAGCAGTTCTTC. The chain is built from TRBV7-3 and TRBJ2-1; 7 bases fit TRBD2. Trimming removed 2 bases from V and 1 base from J; junction bases left unmatched: 2. The CDR3 length is 15 residues. From germline, CDR1 is SGHTA and CDR2 FQGTGA.

The rearrangement uses TRBV5-3 and TRBJ1-4; no clear D gene. TRBV5-3 is an ORF; its function is uncertain. The CDR3 contains 14 residues. V lost 8 bases to trimming and J lost 7 bases, with 18 bases between them. CDR3 sequence: CARRRVGRGEKLFF. In DNA, the CDR3 is TGTGCCAGGAGGAGAGTAGGACGGGGTGAAAAACTGTTTTTT.

The chain links TRBV7-2 to TRBJ2-3; TRBD2 matches at 9 bases. The germline gives CDR1 SGHTA, CDR2 FQGNSA. Trimming cost V 4 bases and J 7 bases; bases outside gene matches: 12. The CDR3 consists of 16 residues. CDR3 amino acids: CASSSRGGGAGHTQYF. Here the CDR3 DNA reads TGTGCCAGCAGCTCGCGAGGCGGGGGGGCGGGTCATACGCAGTATTTT.

The sample holds a few counts of this clone. The V and J genes are TRBV11-2 and TRBJ2-1, with 9 bases lining up with TRBD1. The CDR3 length is 16 residues. Germline V gives CDR1 SGHAT, CDR2 FQNNGV. V was pared by 5 bases and J by 8 bases, with 13 bases of the junction left unmatched. This CDR3 reads CASSVLPGQGKDEQFF. CDR3 DNA: TGTGCCAGCAGCGTACTTCCGGGACAGGGTAAGGATGAGCAGTTCTTC.

The chain links TRBV2 to TRBJ1-1; no definite D call. V gave up 8 bases and J gave up 5 bases, with 9 bases separating them. The CDR3 contains 11 residues. Germline CDR1 SNHLY, CDR2 FYNNEI. In nucleotides, the CDR3 is TGTGCCAGCCGTATTAGTACTGAAGCTTTCTTT. It yields the protein CASRISTEAFF.

V and J are TRBV29-1 and TRBJ2-1; maybe TRBD2 (6 bases). V lost 3 bases, J lost 10 bases, and 13 bases lay in between. CDR1 is SQVTM, CDR2 ANQGSEA, per germline. The CDR3 is 12 amino acids. The CDR3 sequence: CSVDEPLAEQFF. The DNA for the CDR3 is TGCAGCGTTGATGAGCCGCTAGCGGAGCAGTTCTTC.

The genes are TRBV30 and TRBJ2-1, with 12 bases aligning to TRBD2. This CDR3 comprises 19 residues. V gave up 2 bases and J gave up 0 bases; unmatched junction bases: 11. Germline V lookup: CDR1 GTSNPN, CDR2 SVGIG (reference sequence). The CDR3 sequence: CAWSLDGLAGISSYNEQFF. CDR3 bases: TGTGCCTGGAGTTTAGATGGACTAGCGGGGATAAGCTCCTACAATGAGCAGTTCTTC.

This rearrangement joins TRBV7-9 to TRBJ1-5; the match to TRBD1 covers 7 bases. The CDR3 has 14 residues. The J segment lost 3 bases and the V segment lost 5 bases, leaving 4 bases of the junction unmatched. The V gene's germline CDR1 is SEHNR and CDR2 FQNEAQ (reference sequence). CDR3 in DNA: TGTGCCAGCAGCGAGACAGGGACCAATCAGCCCCAGCATTTT. Translating it yields CASSETGTNQPQHF.

The gene calls are TRBV7-8 and TRBJ2-5; D is perhaps TRBD2 (6 bases). This CDR3 has 17 residues. Germline CDR1 SGHVS, CDR2 FQNEAQ. Trimming cost V 0 bases and J 5 bases, with 19 bases left between them. The CDR3 DNA follows: TGTGCCAGCAGCTTAGCGCCTATTAGGAGGGTATATGAGACCCAGTACTTC. Translating gives CASSLAPIRRVYETQYF.

The CDR3 sequence is CASSRSGVTDTQYF. CDR3 nucleotide sequence: TGTGCCAGCAGCCGTTCGGGGGTCACAGATACGCAGTATTTT. The V gene is TRBV11-2, the J gene TRBJ2-3; D is perhaps TRBD2 (6 bases). This CDR3 is built from 14 residues. V was cut by 5 bases and J by 2 bases, with 11 bases left in between. The germline V gene encodes CDR1 SGHAT and CDR2 FQNNGV.